This paragraph covers one T cell receptor (beta chain) sequence. Its antigen is currently unknown. CDR3 length: 13 residues. Trimming took 3 bases from V and 8 from J, leaving 13 bases between them. Germline loops: CDR1 MGHDK, CDR2 SYGVNS. These data originate in a study of T cell responses to AZD1222 COVID-19 vaccine. Study results and caveats: Reportedly, close to half of spike-specific TCRs are directed against unmutated variant regions.

This table comes from immunoSEQ multiplex PCR, and its TCRdb copy is limited to in-frame clones, with some not included. The sample has about 99,000 clones; 93% are singletons. The sequencing here drew on peripheral blood, taken on day 0 of AZD1222 vaccination. The chain recombines TRBV25-1 with TRBJ1-2; D may be TRBD1 (6 bases). This TCR was recovered from an adult in good health. The CDR3 region is CASSDGSGVGYTF. The CDR3 DNA reads as TGTGCCAGCAGTGATGGATCAGGGGTCGGCTACACCTTC.